Listed here is a single T cell receptor beta chain. The data are from a study of OX40 agonist ivuxolimab in advanced cancers. Study at large: Patients receiving dose escalation had hepatocellular carcinoma, melanoma, renal cell or head and neck cancer.

Germline assignment: CDR1 SEHNR and CDR2 FQNEAQ (reference sequence). This CDR3 contains 14 residues. V dropped 7 bases and J dropped 8 bases, with 18 bases sitting between them. Data came from immunoSEQ multiplex PCR; TCRdb stores just in-frame clones and leaves some out. The table records 6,500 or so clones, about four fifths of them present only once. The origin of this receptor is an adult with an advanced solid tumor such as melanoma, head and neck, liver or kidney cancer. The rearrangement links TRBV7-9 to TRBJ2-1; a weak D match, TRBD1 (6 bases). Specimen: CD4+ or CD8+ T cells sorted from blood, collected in a trial of the OX40 agonist ivuxolimab. CDR3 amino acids: CASIVRGFRDEQFF. In nucleotides, the CDR3 is TGTGCCAGCATCGTCAGGGGTTTTAGGGATGAGCAGTTCTTC.